In its sample, the clone carrying this TCR beta chain was seen once. The data were produced by immunoSEQ multiplex PCR, yet TCRdb's version contains in-frame clones alone and is incomplete. In the table there are about 83,000 clones, roughly 94% of which are singletons. The data are from a study of technical replicates of blood from a few donors. Trimming left V 0 bases short and J 6 bases short, with 12 bases between. Germline V gene lookup returns CDR1 KGHSH and CDR2 LQKENI. CDR3 size: 14 residues. Sequenced input: T cells isolated from PBMCs. The chain links TRBV18 to TRBJ2-7; D not resolved. This TCR was recovered from a human donor in good health. In DNA form, the CDR3 reads TGTGCCAGCTCACCACCGTCGAAAGACTCCGAGCAGTACTTC. It codes for CASSPPSKDSEQYF.